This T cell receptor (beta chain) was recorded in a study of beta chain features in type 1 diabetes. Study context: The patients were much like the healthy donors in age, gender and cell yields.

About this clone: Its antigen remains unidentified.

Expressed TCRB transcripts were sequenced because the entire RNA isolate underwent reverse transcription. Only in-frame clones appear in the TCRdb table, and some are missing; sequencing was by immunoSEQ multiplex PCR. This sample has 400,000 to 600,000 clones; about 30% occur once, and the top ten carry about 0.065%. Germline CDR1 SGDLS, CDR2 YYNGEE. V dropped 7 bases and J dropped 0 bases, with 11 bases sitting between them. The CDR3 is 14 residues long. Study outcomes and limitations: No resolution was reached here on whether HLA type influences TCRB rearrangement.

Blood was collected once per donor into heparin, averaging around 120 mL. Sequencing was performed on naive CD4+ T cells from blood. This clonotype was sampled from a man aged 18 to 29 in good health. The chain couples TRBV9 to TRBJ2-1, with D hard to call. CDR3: CASGPVGSYNEQFF. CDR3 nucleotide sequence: TGTGCCAGCGGACCCGTCGGCTCCTACAATGAGCAGTTCTTC.